This T cell receptor beta chain was recovered during a study of shared clonotypes between healthy human individuals (dated by TCRdb to 2019 to 2021). For context, the study as a whole: Three men and two women, aged 18 to 49 years, made up the cohort. For each donor, CD4 naive and CD4 memory were each run on three plates, CD8 naive on two plates, and CD8 memory on one plate. The study deeply sequenced blood TCR repertoires of about 5 healthy adults to estimate repertoire size and the extent of clonotype sharing between individuals. Different laboratories and diverse techniques were used to prepare libraries and sequence TCR repertoires, to increase sequencing depth and limit assay-specific biases. Per donor, leukapheresis produced somewhere between about 0.94 and 9.5 billion PBMCs. What the authors observed across the whole study: When a few donors were compared, the shared fraction of clonotypes was 5% to 6.5% for naive CD4, around 3.6% for naive CD8, more than 2% for memory CD4, and 0.4% for memory CD8. Rarefaction of sorted-subset datasets indicated incomplete sequencing despite the large sequencing depth. Naive subsets generally had larger estimated clonotype richness than memory subsets did. Only blood was sampled, and tissue TCR repertoires likely differ from those in blood. Because the study included only a small number of donors, the genetic and exposure-history diversity represented was limited. Higher generation probabilities were observed for clonotypes shared by all four sorted-subset donors than for non-shared clonotypes. Based on pairwise subsampling, the degree of clonotype sharing among donors was expected to be affected by sequencing depth.

Healthy HIV-negative adults with no recently reported acute infections or vaccinations were included as donors. Every donor was a Caucasian adult residing in Nashville, Tennessee, USA. CD4+ T cells were enriched through magnetic negative selection, after which naive cells were positively selected on CD45RA and the remaining negative fraction served as the memory subset. After blood collection by leukapheresis, PBMCs were isolated using Ficoll-Histopaque density gradient centrifugation and then cryopreserved in the vapor phase of liquid nitrogen. Analytical flow cytometry was used to check the purity and quantity of every magnetically sorted T cell population. Genomic DNA was isolated from every sorted fraction and measured by UV absorbance on a Nanodrop 2000c. Relative to germline, V is 2 bases shorter and J is 2 bases shorter, with 10 bases between their ends. CDR1 and CDR2 were assigned from the germline V gene as MNHNS and SASEGT. The CDR3 sequence holds 16 residues, the cysteine and phenylalanine included. Of the read, only the CDR3 DNA is kept; its 48 bases are in frame from base 1.

Remarks on this clone: Its cognate antigen has yet to be identified. Per-base qualities were not stored, and no clone one base away is much larger.

TCR CDR3 regions were amplified from genomic DNA by multiplex PCR using the deep immunoSEQ assay. Extracted genomic DNA from each cell subset was distributed evenly across all wells of several immunoSEQ 96-well plates, and each plate was treated as a replicate. Each replicate PCR for sorted subsets received approximately 200 ng genomic DNA, equal to 28,000 or so T cell genomes. The purified libraries were quantified using a Qubit 3.0 fluorometer, sized with a Bioanalyzer 2100, and then quantified again using the KAPA Library Quantification kit. Every immunoSEQ 96-well plate was sequenced on a separate single-read 150-cycle Illumina NextSeq 550 flow cell. As for how the authors treated the data: The immunoSEQ output contained only junctional sequences without quality scores, so filtering could not match that applied to full-length reads. To assign V/J genes and CDR3, sequences were annotated against IMGT germline references using PyIR, a Python wrapper for IgBLAST v1.9. Reads were removed for weak V/J assignments (E-value above 1e-6), missing CDR3, stop codons, out-of-frame junctions, or ambiguous translated residues. V3J clonotypes were defined as sequences sharing an identical inferred V gene, J gene, and CDR3 amino acid sequence. To compute the percentage overlap between repertoires, the number of shared unique clonotypes was divided by the size of the smaller repertoire. Three approaches were used to assess repertoire richness: RTK rarefaction, the Chao1 estimator, and Recon v2.1 estimates of unobserved clonotypes. OLGA was used to compute generation probabilities for all TCRbeta clonotypes that the gDNA method yielded from a few donors. Here the immuneACCESS table is served through TCRdb, limited to in-frame sequences with V and J called. Missing clones are a known gap in these copies; in checked studies unresolved V genes cover under half, and the rest lacks a known reason. V and J calls and clone size are copied from that table; D and trimming were computed from the DNA. This sample has about 2.4 million clones in its table, and over 85% of those were observed once. The ten largest clones represent more than 0.35% of the sample.

The chain is encoded by TRBV6-1 joined to TRBJ2-6, with TRBD1 tentatively as D gene (5 bases match). The receptor was isolated from a man aged 18 to 29 in good health. Some clones in this sample may be carry-over from other donors' samples. The specimen sequenced was naive CD4+ T cells from PBMCs. The cell subset or site tag for this specimen amounts to: CD45RA+ positively selected. The nucleotide sequence reads TGTGCCAGCAGTGAATGGGGCAGGGCTGGGGCCAACGTCCTGACTTTC. Its protein reads: CASSEWGRAGANVLTF.